This T cell receptor beta chain was profiled in a study of regulatory T cells in long-lasting Graves disease. The time point denotes: newly diagnosed GD, antithyroid drugs for less than 3 months. PBMCs were the source of the RNA used for TCR sequencing. Overall study findings and caveats: Fewer public clonotypes were shared by new patients (roughly 970) than by persistent patients (around 2,800).

To make TCR beta libraries, researchers used iRepertoire HTBI primers and Arm-PCR of CDR3 regions. TCRdb independently ran MiXCR on the multiplex PCR reads; one entry per CDR3 protein. The sample carries about 620,000 distinct CDR3 sequences, 15% to 20% recorded once. Unmatched junction bases numbered 4, after V lost 4 bases and J lost 2 bases. The CDR3 runs to 15 residues. From germline, CDR1 is LGHDT and CDR2 YNNKEL (reference sequence). This clonotype has just a few counts. Its target is not known. The same data also contributed to another study, on T cells in Graves' hyperthyroidism and ophthalmopathy. That paper notes: Ophthalmopathy cases were set apart from stable hyperthyroidism by a 13 V-J model. Ophthalmopathy, as predicted by the model, came a median approximately 6.5 months after the prediction.

The receptor's source is a woman aged 25 to 45 with Graves disease. The chain couples TRBV3-1 to TRBJ2-3; 9 bases line up with TRBD2. The input for sequencing was peripheral blood mononuclear cells (PBMCs), taken at new diagnosis, from a patient treated with antithyroid drugs. The CDR3 nucleotides are TGTGCCAGCAGCCGATCTAGCGGGAACACAGATACGCAGTATTTT. This gives the protein CASSRSSGNTDTQYF.